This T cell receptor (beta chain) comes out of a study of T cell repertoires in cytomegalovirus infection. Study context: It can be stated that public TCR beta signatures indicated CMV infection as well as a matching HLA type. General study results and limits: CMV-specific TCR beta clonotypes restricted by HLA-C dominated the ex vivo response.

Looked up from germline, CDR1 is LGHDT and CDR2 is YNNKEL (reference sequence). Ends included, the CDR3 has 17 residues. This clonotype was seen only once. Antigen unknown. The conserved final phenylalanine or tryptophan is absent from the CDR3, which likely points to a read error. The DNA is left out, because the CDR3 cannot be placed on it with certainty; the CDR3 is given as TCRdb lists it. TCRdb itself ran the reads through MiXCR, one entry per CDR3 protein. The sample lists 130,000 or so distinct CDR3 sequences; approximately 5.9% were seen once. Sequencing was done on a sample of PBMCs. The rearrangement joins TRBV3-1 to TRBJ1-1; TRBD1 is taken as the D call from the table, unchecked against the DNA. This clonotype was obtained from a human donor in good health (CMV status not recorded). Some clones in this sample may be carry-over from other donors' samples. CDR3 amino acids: CASSPPGGGAPNTEACC.